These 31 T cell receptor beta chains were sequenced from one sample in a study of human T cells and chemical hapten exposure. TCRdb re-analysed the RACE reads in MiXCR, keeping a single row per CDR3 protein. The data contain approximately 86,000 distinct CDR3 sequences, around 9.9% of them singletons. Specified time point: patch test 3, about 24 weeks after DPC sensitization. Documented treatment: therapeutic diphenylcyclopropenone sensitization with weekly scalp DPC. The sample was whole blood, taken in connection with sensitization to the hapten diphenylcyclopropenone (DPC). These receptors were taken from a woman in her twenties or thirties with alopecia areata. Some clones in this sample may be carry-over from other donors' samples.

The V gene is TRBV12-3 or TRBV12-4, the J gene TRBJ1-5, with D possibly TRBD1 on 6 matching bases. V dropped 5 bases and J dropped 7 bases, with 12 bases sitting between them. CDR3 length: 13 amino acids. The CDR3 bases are TGTGCCAGCAGTCGGGGGCATGGACAGCCCCAGCATTTT. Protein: CASSRGHGQPQHF.

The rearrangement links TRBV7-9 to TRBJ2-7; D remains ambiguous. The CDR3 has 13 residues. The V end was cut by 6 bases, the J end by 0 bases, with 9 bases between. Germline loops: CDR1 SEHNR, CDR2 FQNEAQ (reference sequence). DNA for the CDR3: TGTGCCAGCAGGGAGAGCCTCTCCTACGAGCAGTACTTC. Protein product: CASRESLSYEQYF.

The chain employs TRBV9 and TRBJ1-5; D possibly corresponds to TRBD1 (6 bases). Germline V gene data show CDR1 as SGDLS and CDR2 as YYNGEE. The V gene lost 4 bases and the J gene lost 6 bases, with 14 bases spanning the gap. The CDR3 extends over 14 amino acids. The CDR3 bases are TGTGCCAGCAGCCCGGACGAGGGGGGTCAGCCCCAGCATTTT. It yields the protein CASSPDEGGQPQHF.

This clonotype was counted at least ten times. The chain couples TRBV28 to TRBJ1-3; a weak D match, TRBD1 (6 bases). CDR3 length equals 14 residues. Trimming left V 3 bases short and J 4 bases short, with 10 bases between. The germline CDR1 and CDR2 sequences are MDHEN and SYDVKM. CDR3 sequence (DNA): TGTGCCAGCAGTTTCCACAGGGTCGGAAACACCATATATTTT. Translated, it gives CASSFHRVGNTIYF.

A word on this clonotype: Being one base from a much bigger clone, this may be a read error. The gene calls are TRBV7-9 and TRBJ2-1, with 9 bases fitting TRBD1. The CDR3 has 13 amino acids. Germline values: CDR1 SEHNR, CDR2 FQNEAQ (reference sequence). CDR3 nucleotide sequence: TGTGCCAGCAGCCACAGGGGGCGTAATGAGCTGTTCTTC. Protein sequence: CASSHRGRNELFF.

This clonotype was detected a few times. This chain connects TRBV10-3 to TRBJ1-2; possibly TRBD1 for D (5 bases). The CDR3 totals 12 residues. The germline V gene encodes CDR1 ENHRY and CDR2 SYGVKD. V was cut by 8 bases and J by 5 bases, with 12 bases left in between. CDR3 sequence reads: CAIGGAQYGYTF. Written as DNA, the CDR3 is TGTGCCATCGGCGGGGCCCAGTATGGCTACACCTTC.

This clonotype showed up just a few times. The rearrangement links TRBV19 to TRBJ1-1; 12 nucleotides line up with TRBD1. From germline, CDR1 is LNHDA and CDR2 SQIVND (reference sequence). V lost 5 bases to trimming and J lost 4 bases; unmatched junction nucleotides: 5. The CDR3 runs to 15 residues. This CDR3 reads CASSFGTGGPTEAFF. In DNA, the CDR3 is TGTGCCAGTAGTTTCGGGACAGGGGGCCCCACTGAAGCTTTCTTT.

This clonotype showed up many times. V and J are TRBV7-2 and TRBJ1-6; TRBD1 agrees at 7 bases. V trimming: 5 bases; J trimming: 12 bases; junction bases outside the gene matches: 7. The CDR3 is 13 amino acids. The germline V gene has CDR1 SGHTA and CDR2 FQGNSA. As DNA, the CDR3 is TGTGCCAGCAGCCCTAACAGGGGAGAACCCCTCCACTTT. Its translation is CASSPNRGEPLHF.

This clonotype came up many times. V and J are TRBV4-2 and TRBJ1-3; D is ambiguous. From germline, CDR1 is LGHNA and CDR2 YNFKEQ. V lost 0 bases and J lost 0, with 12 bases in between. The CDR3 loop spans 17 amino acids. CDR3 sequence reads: CASSQDLPRGSGNTIYF. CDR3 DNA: TGTGCCAGCAGCCAAGATCTGCCGCGCGGCTCTGGAAACACCATATATTTT.

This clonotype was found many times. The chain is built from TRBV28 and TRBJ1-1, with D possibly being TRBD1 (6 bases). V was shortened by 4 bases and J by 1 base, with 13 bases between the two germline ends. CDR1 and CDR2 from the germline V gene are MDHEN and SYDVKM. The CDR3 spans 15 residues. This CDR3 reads CASSSSGHPNTEAFF. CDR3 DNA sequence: TGTGCCAGCAGTTCCTCGGGACACCCGAACACTGAAGCTTTCTTT.

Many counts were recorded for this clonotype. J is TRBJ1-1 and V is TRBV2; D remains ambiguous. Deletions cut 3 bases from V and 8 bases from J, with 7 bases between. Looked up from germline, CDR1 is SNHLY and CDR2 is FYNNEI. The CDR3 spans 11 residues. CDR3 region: CASSEATEAFF. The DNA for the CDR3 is TGTGCCAGCAGTGAGGCAACCGAAGCTTTCTTT.

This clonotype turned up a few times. The CDR3 loop reads CASSLLSGGSYNEQFF. Here the CDR3 DNA reads TGTGCCAGCAGTTTACTTAGCGGGGGGAGTTACAATGAGCAGTTCTTC. This rearrangement joins TRBV12-3 or TRBV12-4 to TRBJ2-1; 10 nucleotides line up with TRBD2. The ends lost 2 bases at V and 4 bases at J; junction bases unmatched: 5. CDR3 length equals 16 residues.

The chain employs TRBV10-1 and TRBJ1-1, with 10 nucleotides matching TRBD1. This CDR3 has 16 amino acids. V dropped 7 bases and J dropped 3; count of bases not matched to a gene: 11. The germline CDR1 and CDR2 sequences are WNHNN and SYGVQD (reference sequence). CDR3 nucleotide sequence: TGCGCCAGCACTAAGTCGGGGACAGGGGTGGACACTGAAGCTTTCTTT. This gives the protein CASTKSGTGVDTEAFF.

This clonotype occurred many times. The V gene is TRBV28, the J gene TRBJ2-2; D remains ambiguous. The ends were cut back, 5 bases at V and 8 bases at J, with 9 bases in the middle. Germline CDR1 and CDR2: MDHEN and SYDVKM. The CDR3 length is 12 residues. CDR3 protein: CASSPPFGELFF. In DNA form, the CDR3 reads TGTGCCAGCAGTCCTCCCTTTGGGGAGCTGTTTTTT.

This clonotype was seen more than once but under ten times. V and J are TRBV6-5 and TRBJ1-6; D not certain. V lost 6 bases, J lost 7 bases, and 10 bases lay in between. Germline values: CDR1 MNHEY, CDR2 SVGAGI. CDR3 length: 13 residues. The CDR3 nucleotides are TGTGCCAGCAGGGGGAACACGAATTCACCCCTCCACTTT. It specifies CASRGNTNSPLHF.

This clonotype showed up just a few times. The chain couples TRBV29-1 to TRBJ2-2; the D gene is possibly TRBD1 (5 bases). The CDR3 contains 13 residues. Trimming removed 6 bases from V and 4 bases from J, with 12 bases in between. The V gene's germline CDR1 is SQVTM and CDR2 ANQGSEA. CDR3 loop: CSVKLGVTGELFF. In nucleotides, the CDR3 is TGCAGCGTGAAGCTAGGGGTCACCGGGGAGCTGTTTTTT.

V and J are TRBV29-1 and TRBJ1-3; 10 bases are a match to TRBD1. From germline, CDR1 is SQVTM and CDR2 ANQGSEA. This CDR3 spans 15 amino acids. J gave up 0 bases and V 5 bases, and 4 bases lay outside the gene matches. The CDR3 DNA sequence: TGCAGCGTTCGGACAGGGGGAAACTCTGGAAACACCATATATTTT. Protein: CSVRTGGNSGNTIYF.

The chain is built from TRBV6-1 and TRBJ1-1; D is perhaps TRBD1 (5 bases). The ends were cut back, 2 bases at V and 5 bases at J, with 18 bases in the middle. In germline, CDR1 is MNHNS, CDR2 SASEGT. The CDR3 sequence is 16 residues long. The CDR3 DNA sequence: TGTGCCAGCAGTGAACCCAGAGGGGAGAGGAGGACTGAAGCTTTCTTT. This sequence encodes CASSEPRGERRTEAFF.

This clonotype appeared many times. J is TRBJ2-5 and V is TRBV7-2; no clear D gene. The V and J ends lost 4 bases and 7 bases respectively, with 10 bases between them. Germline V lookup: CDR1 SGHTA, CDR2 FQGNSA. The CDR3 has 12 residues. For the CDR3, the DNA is TGTGCCAGCAGCTCTGGCCTGGGGACCCAGTACTTC. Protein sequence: CASSSGLGTQYF.

In nucleotides, the CDR3 is TGTGCCAGCAGCTCGACAGGGGGATGGACTGAAGCTTTCTTT. Amino acids: CASSSTGGWTEAFF. V and J are TRBV7-9 and TRBJ1-1; 9 nucleotides line up with TRBD1. This CDR3 contains 14 residues. Germline V gene lookup returns CDR1 SEHNR and CDR2 FQNEAQ (reference sequence). The ends lost 4 bases at V and 5 bases at J; junction bases unmatched: 5.

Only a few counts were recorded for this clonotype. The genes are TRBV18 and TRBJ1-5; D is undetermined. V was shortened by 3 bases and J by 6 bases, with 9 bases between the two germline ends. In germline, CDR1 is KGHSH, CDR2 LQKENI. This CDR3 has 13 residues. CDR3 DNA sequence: TGTGCCAGCTCACCCGCTCCCTTTCAGCCCCAGCATTTT. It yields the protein CASSPAPFQPQHF.

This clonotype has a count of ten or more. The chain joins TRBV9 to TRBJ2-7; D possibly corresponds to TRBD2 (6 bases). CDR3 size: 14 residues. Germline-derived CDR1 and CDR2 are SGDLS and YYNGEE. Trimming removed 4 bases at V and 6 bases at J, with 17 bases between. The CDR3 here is CASSPLPAGGEQYF. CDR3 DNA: TGTGCCAGCAGCCCCCTCCCAGCGGGCGGCGAGCAGTACTTC.

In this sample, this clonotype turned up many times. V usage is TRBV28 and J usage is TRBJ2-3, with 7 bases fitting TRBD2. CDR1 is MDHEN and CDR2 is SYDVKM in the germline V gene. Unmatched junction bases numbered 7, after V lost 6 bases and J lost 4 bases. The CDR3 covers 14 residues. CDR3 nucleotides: TGTGCCAGCAGCTCCGGACTAGATCCAGATACGCAGTATTTT. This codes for CASSSGLDPDTQYF.

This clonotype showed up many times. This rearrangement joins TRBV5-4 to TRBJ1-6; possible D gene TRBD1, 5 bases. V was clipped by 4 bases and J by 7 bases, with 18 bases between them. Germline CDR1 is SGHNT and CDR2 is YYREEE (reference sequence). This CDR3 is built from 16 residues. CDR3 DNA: TGTGCCAGCAGCCCTGGGCCCCAGGGTGGCAATTCACCCCTCCACTTT. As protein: CASSPGPQGGNSPLHF.

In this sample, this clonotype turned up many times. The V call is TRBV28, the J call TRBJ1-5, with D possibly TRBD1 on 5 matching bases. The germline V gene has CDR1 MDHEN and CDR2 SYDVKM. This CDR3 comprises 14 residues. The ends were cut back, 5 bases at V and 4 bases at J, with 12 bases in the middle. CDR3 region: CASSMTGLNQPQHF. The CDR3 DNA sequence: TGTGCCAGCAGTATGACGGGACTGAATCAGCCCCAGCATTTT.

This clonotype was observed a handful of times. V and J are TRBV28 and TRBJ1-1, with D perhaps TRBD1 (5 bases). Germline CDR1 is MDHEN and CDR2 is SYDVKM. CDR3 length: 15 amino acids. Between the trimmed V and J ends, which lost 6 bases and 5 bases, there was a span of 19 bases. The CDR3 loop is CASSPTDRSLTEAFF. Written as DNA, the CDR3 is TGTGCCAGCAGCCCGACAGACCGAAGTCTAACTGAAGCTTTCTTT.

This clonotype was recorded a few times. In DNA, the CDR3 is TGTGCCAGCAGCGCAGCTAGCGGGGGAACGCAGTATTTT. It translates to CASSAASGGTQYF. The chain employs TRBV7-7 and TRBJ2-3, with 10 bases fitting TRBD2. The junction had 5 bases not matched to a gene; V was cut back by 5 bases and J by 9 bases. The germline V gene has CDR1 SSHAT and CDR2 FNYEAQ (reference sequence). The CDR3 covers 13 residues. Full variable domain (missing parts from reference TRBV7-7 and TRBJ2-3): GAGVSQSPRYKVTKRGQDVTLRCDPISSHATLYWYQQALGQGPEFLTYFNYEAQPDKSGLPSDRFSAERPEGSISTLTIQRTEQRDSAMYRCASSAASGGTQYFGPGTRLTVL.

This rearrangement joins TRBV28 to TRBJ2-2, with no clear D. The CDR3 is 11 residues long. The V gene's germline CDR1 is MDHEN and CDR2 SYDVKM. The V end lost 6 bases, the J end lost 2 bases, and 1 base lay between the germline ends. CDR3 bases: TGTGCCAGCAGAAACACCGGGGAGCTGTTTTTT. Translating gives CASRNTGELFF. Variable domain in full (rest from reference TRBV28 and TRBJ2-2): DVKVTQSSRYLVKRTGEKVFLECVQDMDHENMFWYRQDPGLGLRLIYFSYDVKMKEKGDIPEGYSVSREKKERFSLILESASTNQTSMYLCASRNTGELFFGEGSRLTVL.

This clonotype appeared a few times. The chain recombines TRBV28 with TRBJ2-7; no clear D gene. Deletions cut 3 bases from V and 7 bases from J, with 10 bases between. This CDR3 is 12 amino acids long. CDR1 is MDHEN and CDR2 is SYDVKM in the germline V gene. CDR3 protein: CASSLGWGEQYF. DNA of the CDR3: TGTGCCAGCAGTTTGGGTTGGGGAGAGCAGTACTTC.

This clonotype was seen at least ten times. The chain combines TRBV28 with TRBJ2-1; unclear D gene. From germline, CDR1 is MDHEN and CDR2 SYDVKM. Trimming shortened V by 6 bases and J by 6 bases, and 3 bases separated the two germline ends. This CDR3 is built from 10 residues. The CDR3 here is CASSFNEQFF. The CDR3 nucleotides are TGTGCCAGCAGCTTCAATGAGCAGTTCTTC. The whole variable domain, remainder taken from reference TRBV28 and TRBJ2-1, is DVKVTQSSRYLVKRTGEKVFLECVQDMDHENMFWYRQDPGLGLRLIYFSYDVKMKEKGDIPEGYSVSREKKERFSLILESASTNQTSMYLCASSFNEQFFGPGTRLTVL.

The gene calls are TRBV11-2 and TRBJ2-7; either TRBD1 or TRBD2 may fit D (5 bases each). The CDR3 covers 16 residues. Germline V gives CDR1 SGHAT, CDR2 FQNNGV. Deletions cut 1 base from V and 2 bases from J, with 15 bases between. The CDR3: CASSLVTGRGPYEQYF. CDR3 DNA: TGTGCCAGCAGCTTAGTCACGGGACGGGGACCCTACGAGCAGTACTTC.